A selection of T cell receptor beta chains follows, all from one sample in a study of T-cell reconstitution after alpha-beta-depleted transplantation in children. MiXCR was run by TCRdb on the PCR reads, yielding one entry per CDR3 protein. Of about 300,000 distinct CDR3 sequences in the sample, around a tenth were seen once. The input for sequencing was PBMCs, taken before TCRalphabeta/CD19-depleted stem cell transplant. Source of these receptors: a boy less than two years old with acute myeloid leukemia, due to receive a stem cell transplant. Each CDR3 is given with its conserved first and last residue. The D gene is left open where the match is weak. Expanded clones get a size class; other rows say once, few or many, or leave the size out.

TRBV12-3/TRBV12-4	TRBJ2-3	TRBD2	many	CASSLLAGEYTDTQYF	TGTGCCAGCAGTTTATTAGCGGGAGAGTACACAGATACGCAGTATTTT
TRBV9	TRBJ2-1	-	-	CASSVRGGNEQFF	TGTGCCAGCAGCGTACGTGGGGGTAATGAGCAGTTCTTC
TRBV20-1	TRBJ2-3	TRBD2	many	CSASYGAGAYTDTQYF	TGCAGTGCTAGTTATGGAGCGGGGGCCTACACAGATACACAGTATTTT
TRBV6-1	TRBJ2-5	-	many	CAISEAPTTGPTSQETQYF	TGTGCCATCAGTGAAGCCCCGACGACAGGACCCACCTCTCAAGAGACCCAGTACTTC
TRBV5-1	TRBJ2-7	-	many	CASSSQTTTEQYF	TGCGCCAGCAGCTCGCAGACGACGACCGAGCAGTACTTC
TRBV27	TRBJ1-2	-	many	CASSFRGSNYGYTF	TGTGCCAGCAGTTTTCGGGGCTCCAACTATGGCTACACCTTC
TRBV28	TRBJ2-7	TRBD2	-	CASSLSGSEDEQYF	TGTGCCAGCAGTTTGAGCGGGAGTGAGGACGAGCAGTACTTC
TRBV10-2	TRBJ1-5	-	many	CASSGRKRGGSNQPQHF	TGCGCCAGCAGTGGACGGAAGCGGGGGGGAAGCAATCAGCCCCAGCATTTT
TRBV12-3/TRBV12-4	TRBJ1-2	-	many	CASSSDLGGYTF	TGTGCCAGCAGCTCTGACCTAGGGGGCTACACCTTC
TRBV29-1	TRBJ2-7	-	many	CSVGAVSSYEQYF	TGCAGCGTTGGGGCGGTAAGCTCCTACGAGCAGTACTTC
TRBV7-9	TRBJ2-2	-	many	CASSLDLETGELFF	TGTGCCAGCAGCTTAGATTTGGAAACCGGGGAGCTGTTTTTT
TRBV7-2	TRBJ1-1	-	many	CASSLLRWNTEAFF	TGTGCCAGCAGCTTATTGAGGTGGAACACTGAAGCTTTCTTT
TRBV5-1	TRBJ2-5	-	many	CASSLELQETQYF	TGCGCCAGCAGCTTGGAACTCCAAGAGACCCAGTACTTC
TRBV5-3	TRBJ1-5	-	many	CAPIPKAGQNSNQPQHF	TGTGCCCCAATTCCGAAGGCAGGGCAGAATAGCAATCAGCCCCAGCATTTT
TRBV5-1	TRBJ1-1	-	-	CASSLYAGRNTEAFF	TGCGCCAGCAGCTTATACGCCGGGCGGAACACTGAAGCTTTCTTT
TRBV10-3	TRBJ2-7	-	many	CAISESGVPSHEQYF	TGTGCCATCAGTGAGTCGGGGGTCCCCTCCCACGAGCAGTACTTC
TRBV5-8	TRBJ2-7	-	many	CASSLGVRGYEQYF	TGTGCCAGCAGCTTGGGTGTCAGGGGCTACGAGCAGTACTTC
TRBV7-9	TRBJ1-2	-	many	CASSSPGVDGYTF	TGTGCCAGCAGCTCTCCAGGAGTCGATGGCTACACCTTC
TRBV4-2	TRBJ2-1	-	many	CASSQVTAYNEQFF	TGTGCCAGCAGCCAAGTAACTGCCTACAATGAGCAGTTCTTC
TRBV3-1	TRBJ2-1	-	many	CASSQGLGTGEQFF	TGTGCCAGCAGCCAAGGACTGGGGACGGGTGAGCAGTTCTTC
TRBV20-1	TRBJ2-3	-	few	CSARGPLRTDTQYF	TGCAGTGCCCGGGGGCCGTTGCGCACAGATACGCAGTATTTT
TRBV12-3/TRBV12-4	TRBJ2-1	TRBD1	many	CASSWDRTYNEQFF	TGTGCCAGCAGTTGGGACAGAACATACAATGAGCAGTTCTTC
TRBV11-2	TRBJ1-4	-	many	CASSLRTTNEKLFF	TGTGCCAGCAGCTTACGAACAACTAATGAAAAACTGTTTTTT
TRBV29-1	TRBJ2-7	-	few	CSVEGGQSGEQYF	TGCAGCGTTGAAGGGGGGCAGTCCGGCGAGCAGTACTTC
TRBV5-1	TRBJ1-4	TRBD1	many	CASSFGQGGEKLFF	TGCGCCAGCAGCTTCGGACAGGGTGGGGAAAAACTGTTTTTT
TRBV5-1	TRBJ1-1	-	many	CASSLDLGVPYTEAFF	TGCGCCAGCAGCTTGGACCTCGGCGTTCCCTACACTGAAGCTTTCTTT
TRBV2	TRBJ1-2	-	many	CASSTDRNYGYTF	TGTGCCAGCAGCACAGACAGAAACTATGGCTACACCTTC
TRBV7-7	TRBJ2-5	-	many	CASSLGAMRVRLETQYF	TGTGCTAGCAGCTTAGGAGCTATGAGGGTGAGACTTGAGACCCAGTACTTC
TRBV10-3	TRBJ2-7	-	many	CAISESTVSSYEQYF	TGTGCCATCAGTGAGTCGACAGTCTCCTCCTACGAGCAGTACTTC
TRBV12-3/TRBV12-4	TRBJ1-6	-	many	CASSLAQLNSPLHF	TGTGCCAGCAGTTTAGCACAGCTGAATTCACCCCTCCACTTT
TRBV13	TRBJ2-7	-	many	CASSSRGVAHEQYF	TGTGCCAGCAGCTCCAGAGGGGTAGCGCACGAGCAGTACTTC
TRBV28	TRBJ2-1	TRBD2	many	CASSLSRWTSGGAVNEQFF	TGTGCCAGCAGTTTATCCCGTTGGACTAGCGGGGGGGCCGTTAATGAGCAGTTCTTC
TRBV3-1	TRBJ2-1	TRBD2	many	CASSTGGLAGDNEQFF	TGTGCCAGCAGCACGGGGGGGCTAGCGGGGGACAATGAGCAGTTCTTC
TRBV5-4	TRBJ2-4	TRBD1	-	CASSLGQGRIKNIQYF	TGTGCCAGCAGCCTTGGACAGGGTAGGATCAAAAACATTCAGTACTTC
TRBV4-2	TRBJ1-2	-	many	CASSQPTDSIYGYTF	TGTGCCAGCAGCCAGCCGACAGACAGTATCTATGGCTACACCTTC
TRBV5-8	TRBJ2-1	TRBD2	many	CASSLLLLAGEYNEQFF	TGTGCCAGCAGCCTTCTCCTCCTAGCGGGGGAATACAATGAGCAGTTCTTC
TRBV5-1	TRBJ2-5	-	-	CASSFPGAQETQYF	TGCGCCAGCAGCTTCCCGGGGGCCCAAGAGACCCAGTACTTC
TRBV7-9	TRBJ1-1	TRBD1	many	CASSLAPGGAKEAFF	TGTGCCAGCAGCTTGGCCCCAGGGGGGGCTAAGGAAGCTTTCTTT
TRBV18	TRBJ2-1	TRBD1	few	CASSRPGTGLPYNEQFF	TGTGCCAGCTCTCGACCCGGGACAGGGCTCCCGTACAATGAGCAGTTCTTC
TRBV20-1	TRBJ2-7	-	few	CSGGSYEQYF	TGCAGTGGCGGGTCCTACGAGCAGTACTTC
TRBV10-2	TRBJ2-5	-	-	CASSEVGTSYF	TGCGCCAGCAGTGAGGTCGGGACCTCGTACTTC
TRBV29-1	TRBJ2-1	TRBD2	few	CSVEGSSSGTRGFF	TGCAGCGTTGAAGGGAGTAGTAGCGGGACCCGGGGGTTCTTC
TRBV20-1	TRBJ2-5	TRBD2	few	CSARTSGRDGTQYF	TGCAGTGCGCGGACTAGCGGGAGGGACGGGACCCAGTACTTC
TRBV28	TRBJ1-1	-	many	CASSIPTRNTEAFF	TGTGCCAGCAGTATTCCCACACGGAACACTGAAGCTTTCTTT
TRBV6-5	TRBJ1-1	-	few	CASSYGGRGTEAFF	TGTGCCAGCAGTTACGGGGGGCGGGGCACTGAAGCTTTCTTT
TRBV11-2	TRBJ1-4	-	-	CASSLRTSRATNEKLFF	TGTGCCAGCAGCTTAAGGACGTCACGAGCAACTAATGAAAAACTGTTTTTT
TRBV12-3/TRBV12-4	TRBJ2-1	-	many	CASSLDGLVGLRNEQFF	TGTGCCAGCAGTTTAGACGGATTAGTTGGGTTGCGGAATGAGCAGTTCTTC
TRBV7-6	TRBJ2-1	TRBD2	-	CASSRPSGRAEYNEQFF	TGTGCCAGCAGCCGCCCTAGCGGGAGGGCCGAGTACAATGAGCAGTTCTTC
TRBV6-1	TRBJ2-7	-	few	CASSDIQGSYEQYF	TGTGCCAGCAGTGATATACAGGGCTCCTACGAGCAGTACTTC
TRBV7-3	TRBJ2-7	-	many	CASSFPGAREQYF	TGTGCCAGCAGCTTCCCAGGGGCTCGCGAGCAGTACTTC
TRBV20-1	TRBJ2-7	-	many	CSARDPLSGAYEQYF	TGCAGTGCTAGAGATCCTTTGTCAGGAGCCTACGAGCAGTACTTC
TRBV7-6	TRBJ2-1	-	many	CASSLVQRSYNEQFF	TGTGCCAGCAGCTTAGTCCAGCGCTCCTACAATGAGCAGTTCTTC
TRBV9	TRBJ2-7	TRBD2	many	CASSARTSGEQYF	TGTGCCAGCAGCGCCCGGACTAGCGGCGAGCAGTACTTC